This TCR beta chain was sequenced for a study of blood T cells in healthy people across ages. With a J-beta primer mix and a sample-barcoded 5' primer, a second PCR ran roughly 6 to 12 cycles. TCRdb itself ran the 5' RACE reads through MiXCR, one entry per CDR3 protein. The repertoire consists of about 730,000 distinct CDR3 sequences, with roughly 47% occurring once and the leading ten covering 20% to 25%. The germline V gene encodes CDR1 SGHRS and CDR2 YFSETQ. The CDR3 loop spans 14 amino acids. V lost 2 bases, J lost 7 bases, and 16 bases lay in between. This chain uses TRBV5-1 with TRBJ2-7, with D unresolved. The TCR sequence derives from a woman aged 60-70 years in good health. Specimen: blood. Here the CDR3 reads CASSFSQNYNEQYF. CDR3 DNA: TGCGCCAGCAGCTTCAGTCAGAACTACAATGAGCAGTACTTC.